The present T cell receptor (beta chain) was sequenced within a study of blood T cells in healthy people across ages. It was with a sample-barcoded 5' primer and a J-beta primer mix that a second PCR of about 7 to 12 cycles was run. MiXCR, run by TCRdb on the 5' RACE reads, gives a single entry per CDR3 protein. Of over 1,300,000 distinct CDR3 sequences listed, almost 60% were seen once; the top ten hold roughly 7%. This TCR was recovered from a man between 18 and 35 years old in good health. Sequencing input: blood.

The CDR3 protein is CAWRGSNSYGYTF. CDR3 DNA sequence: TGTGCCTGGAGAGGTAGTAATTCCTATGGCTACACCTTC. The chain is built from TRBV30 and TRBJ1-2; D is unresolved. The CDR3 runs to 13 residues. With 3 bases removed from V and 4 bases from J, the gap between germline ends came to 12 bases. Per germline, CDR1 GTSNPN and CDR2 SVGIG (reference sequence). The variable domain in full, with the rest retrieved from reference TRBV30 and TRBJ1-2, is SQTIHQWPATLVQPVGSPLSLECTVEGTSNPNLYWYRQAAGRGLQLLFYSVGIGQISSEVPQNLSASRPQDRQFILSSKKLLLSDSGFYLCAWRGSNSYGYTFGSGTRLTVV.